These 9 T cell receptor beta chains were sequenced from one sample in a study of T cell responses to AZD1222 COVID-19 vaccine. Sequencing used immunoSEQ multiplex PCR; TCRdb keeps in-frame clones, though not all of them. The data show roughly 120,000 clones, with 85% to 90% seen just once and about 4.4% held by the top ten. The specimen comprised peripheral blood, sampled 28 days after the second AZD1222 dose. The receptors were gathered from an adult who received the AZD1222 COVID-19 vaccine.

This rearrangement joins TRBV5-5 to TRBJ2-5; the D is unclear. CDR3 length: 14 amino acids. CDR1 SGHKS and CDR2 YYEKEE come from the germline V gene (reference sequence). Trimming left V 4 bases short and J 5 bases short, with 15 bases between. CDR3 bases: TGTGCCAGCAGCCCGACGGATGCCTGGGAGACCCAGTACTTC. It translates to CASSPTDAWETQYF.

The chain carries TRBV7-2 and TRBJ1-5; D is unresolved. Germline loops: CDR1 SGHTA, CDR2 FQGNSA. V dropped 5 bases and J dropped 3 bases, with 14 bases sitting between them. The CDR3 spans 15 residues. The CDR3 loop is CASSPQTGTNQPQHF. The CDR3 nucleotides are TGTGCCAGCAGCCCCCAGACTGGAACCAATCAGCCCCAGCATTTT.

The V and J genes are TRBV6-1 and TRBJ1-2; no clear D gene. CDR1 is MNHNS, CDR2 SASEGT, per germline. This CDR3 has 14 residues. Trimming stripped 1 base from V and 7 bases from J, with 13 bases between. The DNA of the CDR3 is TGTGCCAGCAGTGAAGGACCGCCCGGCGGTGGCTACACCTTC. Translation: CASSEGPPGGGYTF.

This clone appeared a few times. V usage is TRBV4-1 and J usage is TRBJ1-6; D remains unclear. The CDR3 runs 15 residues. The V gene's germline CDR1 is MGHRA and CDR2 YSYEKL. Trimming left V 1 base short and J 6 bases short, with 10 bases between. The CDR3 sequence: CASSQVLPLNSPLHF. CDR3 sequence (DNA): TGCGCCAGCAGCCAAGTTCTGCCCCTTAATTCACCCCTCCACTTT.

This clone was seen only once. This chain links TRBV29-1 with TRBJ1-1; D not resolved. Between the trimmed V and J ends, which lost 7 bases and 0 bases, there was a span of 9 bases. The CDR3 spans 12 residues. In germline, CDR1 is SQVTM, CDR2 ANQGSEA. CDR3 nucleotides: TGCAGCGCAACAGTTATGAACACTGAAGCTTTCTTT. The encoded protein is CSATVMNTEAFF.

This clone has more than one count but fewer than ten. The chain recombines TRBV24-1 with TRBJ1-2; D is perhaps TRBD1 (5 bases). V was cut by 7 bases and J by 4 bases, with 18 bases left in between. Germline V gives CDR1 KGHDR, CDR2 SFDVKD. The CDR3 covers 15 residues. The DNA of the CDR3 is TGTGCCACCAGCCTAGGGGCCCCAACCACCTATGGCTACACCTTC. This translates into CATSLGAPTTYGYTF.

The rearrangement links TRBV7-3 to TRBJ2-2; 11 positions match TRBD1. CDR3 size: 17 residues. From germline, CDR1 is SGHTA and CDR2 FQGTGA. V shed 5 bases and J 7 bases; nucleotides not matched to a gene: 12. The CDR3 sequence: CASSLRPGTGGHGELFF. The CDR3 nucleotides read TGTGCCAGCAGCCTCAGACCTGGGACAGGGGGACACGGGGAGCTGTTTTTT.

Written as DNA, the CDR3 is TGTGCCAGCAGCGTCGGGACAGCTTTCACTGAAGCTTTCTTT. Its protein product is CASSVGTAFTEAFF. This chain joins TRBV9 and TRBJ1-1; 7 nucleotides align to TRBD1. Germline V gives CDR1 SGDLS, CDR2 YYNGEE. The junction had 5 bases not matched to a gene; V was cut back by 2 bases and J by 4 bases. The CDR3 has 14 residues. Supplemented by reference TRBV9 and TRBJ1-1, the full variable domain reads DSGVTQTPKHLITATGQRVTLRCSPRSGDLSVYWYQQSLDQGLQFLIQYYNGEERAKGNILERFSAQQFPDLHSELNLSSLELGDSALYFCASSVGTAFTEAFFGQGTRLTVV.

V gene TRBV7-9 combines with J gene TRBJ1-4; D ambiguous. The V end was cut by 1 base, the J end by 8 bases, with 11 bases between. The length of the CDR3 is 14 residues. Germline CDR1 and CDR2: SEHNR and FQNEAQ (reference sequence). CDR3 DNA: TGTGCCAGCAGCTTAGTTGGACCGCTAGAAAAACTGTTTTTT. It yields the protein CASSLVGPLEKLFF.